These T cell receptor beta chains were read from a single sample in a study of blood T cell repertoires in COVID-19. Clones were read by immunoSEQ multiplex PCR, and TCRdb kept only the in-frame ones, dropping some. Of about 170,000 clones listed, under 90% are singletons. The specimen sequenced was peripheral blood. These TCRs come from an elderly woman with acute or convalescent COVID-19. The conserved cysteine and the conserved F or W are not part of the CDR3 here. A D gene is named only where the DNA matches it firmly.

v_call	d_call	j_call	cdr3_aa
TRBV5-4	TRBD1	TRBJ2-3	ASSPSGTGVGTDTQY
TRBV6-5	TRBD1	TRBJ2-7	ASSPGQSYEQY
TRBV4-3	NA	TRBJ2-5	ASSQGTNGAGETQY
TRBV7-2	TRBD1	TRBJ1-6	ASSYNPGQHNSPLH
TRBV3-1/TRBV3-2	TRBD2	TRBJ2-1	ASSPRDSGGYNEQF
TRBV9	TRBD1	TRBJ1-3	ASSLTGGSGNTIY
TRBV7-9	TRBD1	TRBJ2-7	ASSLHTGTGGHEQY
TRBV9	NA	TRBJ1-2	ASRPPGGHGYT
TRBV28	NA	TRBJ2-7	ASRETTAAGTQY
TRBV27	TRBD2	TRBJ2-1	ASRLWGTSVYNEQF
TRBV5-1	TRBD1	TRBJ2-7	ASSPAGTGTYEQY
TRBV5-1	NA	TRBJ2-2	ASSLTVGELF
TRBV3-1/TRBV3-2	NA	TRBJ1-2	ASTSGDRGGYT
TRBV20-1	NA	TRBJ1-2	SAGRIDGYT
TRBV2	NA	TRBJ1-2	ASSQYTMAGINGYT
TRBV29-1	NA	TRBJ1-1	SGGTNAGTEAF
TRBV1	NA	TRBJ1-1	TSKKQRNTEAF
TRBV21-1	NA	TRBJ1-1	ASSKVDGPGGNTEAF
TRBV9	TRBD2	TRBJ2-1	ASSVASSGGYNEQF
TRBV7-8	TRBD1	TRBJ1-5	ASSPRTGGYQPQH
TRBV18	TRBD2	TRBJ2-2	ASSPRSLSGGSSGGELF
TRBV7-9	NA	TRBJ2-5	ASSHPPRASRETQY
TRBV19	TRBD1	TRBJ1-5	ASSPGQGPYQPQH
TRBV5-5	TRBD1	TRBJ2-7	ASSRNMRQGAEQY
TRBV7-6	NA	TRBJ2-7	ASSLGTASSYEQY
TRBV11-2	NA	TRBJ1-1	ASSLDPGVRTEAF
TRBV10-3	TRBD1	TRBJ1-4	AISERGTGANEKLF
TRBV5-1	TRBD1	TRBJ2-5	ASSLGDDRGQETQY
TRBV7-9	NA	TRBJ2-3	ASSRARIADTQY
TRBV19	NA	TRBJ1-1	ASSLQIYTEAF
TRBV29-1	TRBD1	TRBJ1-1	SVEINRGTEAF
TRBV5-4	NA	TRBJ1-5	ASSLGGVGNQPQH
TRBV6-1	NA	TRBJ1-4	ASSEAAGGYEKLF
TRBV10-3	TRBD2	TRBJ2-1	AIEPGGRNEQF
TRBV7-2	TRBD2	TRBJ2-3	ASSLASSGGTDTQY
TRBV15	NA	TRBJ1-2	ATSRVRQTTAYGYT
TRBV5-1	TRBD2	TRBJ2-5	ASSSRLAGEETQY
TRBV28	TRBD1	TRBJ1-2	ASSIPVGQGNGYT
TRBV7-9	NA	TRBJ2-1	ASSLATPRVLREQF
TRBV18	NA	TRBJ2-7	ASSPPSGFEQY
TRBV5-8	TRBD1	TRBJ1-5	ASSQGTGGGQPQH
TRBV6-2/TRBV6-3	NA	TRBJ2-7	ASSYARRSSYEQY
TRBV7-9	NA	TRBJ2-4	ASSSPSENIQY
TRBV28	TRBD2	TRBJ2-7	ASSPRGSGRTYEQY
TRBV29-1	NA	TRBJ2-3	SVSGFADTQY